The 3 T cell receptor beta chains below come from one sample, sequenced in a study of vaccination and CD4 T cells after COVID-19. What these receptors recognize is not known. Treatment indicated: approximately 9-day PBMC culture with coronavirus spike peptide pools or control peptides (ViraFEST assay). CD4+ T cells that had been cultured provided DNA sequenced with the Oncomine TCR Beta short-read assay. From the PCR reads, TCRdb called clonotypes with MiXCR, one entry per CDR3 protein. Found here are 9,900 or so distinct CDR3 sequences, around a third of them singletons; the top ten hold less than 20%. The sample consisted of CD4+ T cells from blood, cultured in vitro, taken after SARS-CoV-2 vaccination. These receptors were collected from a human donor who had recovered from COVID-19.

This clonotype was found a few times. J is TRBJ1-2 and V is TRBV4-2; D perhaps matches TRBD1 (6 bases). Germline V CDR1 and CDR2: LGHNA, YNFKEQ. The CDR3 spans 15 residues. V was clipped by 0 bases and J by 2 bases, with 10 bases between them. CDR3 region: CASSQEWTVNYGYTF. CDR3 nucleotides: TGTGCCAGCAGCCAAGAGTGGACAGTGAACTATGGCTACACCTTC.

The chain combines TRBV6-5 with TRBJ1-2, with a possible D match to TRBD1 (6 bases). The CDR3 has 16 amino acids. Trimming cost V 4 bases and J 5 bases, with 20 bases left between them. The germline V gene encodes CDR1 MNHEY and CDR2 SVGAGI. The CDR3 DNA reads TGTGCCAGCAGTTGGGATCAACAGACAGGCGGTTATGGCTACACCTTC. Residues: CASSWDQQTGGYGYTF.

The rearrangement uses TRBV10-3 and TRBJ2-5; TRBD1 is a possible D gene (5 bases). The V gene lost 2 bases and the J gene lost 2 bases, with 12 bases spanning the gap. This CDR3 has 15 amino acids. CDR1 is ENHRY, CDR2 SYGVKD, per germline. CDR3 loop: CAISEQTVKQETQYF. DNA for the CDR3: TGTGCCATCAGTGAGCAGACAGTTAAGCAAGAGACCCAGTACTTC.